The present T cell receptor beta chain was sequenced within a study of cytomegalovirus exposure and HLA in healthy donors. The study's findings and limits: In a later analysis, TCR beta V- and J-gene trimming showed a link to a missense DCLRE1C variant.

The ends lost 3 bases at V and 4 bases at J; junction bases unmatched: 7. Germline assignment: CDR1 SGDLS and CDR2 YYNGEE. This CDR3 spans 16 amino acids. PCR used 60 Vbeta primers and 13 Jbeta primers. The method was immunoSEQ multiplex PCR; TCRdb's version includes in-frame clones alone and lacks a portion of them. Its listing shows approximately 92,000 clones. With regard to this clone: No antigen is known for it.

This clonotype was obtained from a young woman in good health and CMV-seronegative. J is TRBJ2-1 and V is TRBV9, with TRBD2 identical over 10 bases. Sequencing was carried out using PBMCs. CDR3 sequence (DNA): TGTGCCAGCAGCGCCTCTAGCGGGAGTTGGTACAATGAGCAGTTCTTC. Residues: CASSASSGSWYNEQFF.